This TCR beta chain was observed in a study of T-cell memory formation after mild COVID-19. General observations from the study: Second-wave clones reaching peak frequency on day 37 lacked confirmed SARS-CoV-2 specificity.

TCRdb fed the 5' RACE reads into MiXCR, producing one record per CDR3 protein. The data show around 300,000 distinct CDR3 sequences, with 14% seen just once and 21% held by the top ten. CDR1 is SGHRS, CDR2 YFSETQ, per germline. This CDR3 is built from 13 residues. The V end was cut by 5 bases, the J end by 5 bases, with 13 bases between. This clonotype was recorded a few times. Its antigen is unknown. The sequence came from a man younger than 30 who had mild COVID-19 (a few samples of this study predate the infection). Cell type and time point are not known. What was sequenced was PBMCs or a T cell subset sorted from them (not recorded which). The J gene is TRBJ1-1, the V gene TRBV5-1; D uncertain. The chain's CDR3 is CASSSGSGTEAFF. CDR3 DNA sequence: TGCGCCAGCAGTTCGGGGTCCGGAACTGAAGCTTTCTTT.